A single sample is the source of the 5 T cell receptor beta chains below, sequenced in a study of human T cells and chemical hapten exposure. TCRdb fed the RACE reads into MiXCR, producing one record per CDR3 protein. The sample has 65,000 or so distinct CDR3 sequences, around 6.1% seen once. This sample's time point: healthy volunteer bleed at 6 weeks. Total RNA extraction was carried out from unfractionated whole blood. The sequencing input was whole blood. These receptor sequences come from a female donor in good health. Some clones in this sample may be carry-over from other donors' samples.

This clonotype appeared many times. In DNA form, the CDR3 reads TGTGCCAGCAGTAAGGCGGGAGGAGGGAATGAGCAGTTCTTC. It yields the protein CASSKAGGGNEQFF. This chain links TRBV6-2 or TRBV6-3 with TRBJ2-1; 8 bases are a match to TRBD2. Trimming cost V 5 bases and J 7 bases; bases outside gene matches: 7. Germline-derived CDR1 and CDR2 are MNHEY and SVGEGT. The CDR3 length is 14 residues.

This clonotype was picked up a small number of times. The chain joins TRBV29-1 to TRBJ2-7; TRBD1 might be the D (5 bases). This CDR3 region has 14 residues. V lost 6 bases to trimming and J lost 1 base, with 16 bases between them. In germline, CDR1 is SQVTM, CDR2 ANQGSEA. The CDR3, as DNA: TGCAGCGTGATACAGGAACCGATTTCCTACGAGCAGTACTTC. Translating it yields CSVIQEPISYEQYF.

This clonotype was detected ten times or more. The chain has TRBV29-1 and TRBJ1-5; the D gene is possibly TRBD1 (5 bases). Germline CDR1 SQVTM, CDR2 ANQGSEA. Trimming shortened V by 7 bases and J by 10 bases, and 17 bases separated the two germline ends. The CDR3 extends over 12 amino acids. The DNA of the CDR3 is TGCAGCGCAGGGACGCCCGGTGGACCCCAGCATTTT. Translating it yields CSAGTPGGPQHF.

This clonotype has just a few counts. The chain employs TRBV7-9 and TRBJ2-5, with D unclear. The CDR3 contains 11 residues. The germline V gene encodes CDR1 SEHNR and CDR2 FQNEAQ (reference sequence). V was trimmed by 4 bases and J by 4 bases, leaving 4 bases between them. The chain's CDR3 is CASSWTETQYF. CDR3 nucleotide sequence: TGTGCCAGCAGCTGGACAGAGACCCAGTACTTC.

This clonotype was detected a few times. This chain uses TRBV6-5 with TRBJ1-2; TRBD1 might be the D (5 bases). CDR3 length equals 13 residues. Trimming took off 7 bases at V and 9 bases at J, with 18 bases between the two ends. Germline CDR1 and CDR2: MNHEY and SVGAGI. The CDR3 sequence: CASNPQGARSYTF. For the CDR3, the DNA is TGTGCCAGCAATCCGCAGGGAGCCCGAAGCTACACCTTC.